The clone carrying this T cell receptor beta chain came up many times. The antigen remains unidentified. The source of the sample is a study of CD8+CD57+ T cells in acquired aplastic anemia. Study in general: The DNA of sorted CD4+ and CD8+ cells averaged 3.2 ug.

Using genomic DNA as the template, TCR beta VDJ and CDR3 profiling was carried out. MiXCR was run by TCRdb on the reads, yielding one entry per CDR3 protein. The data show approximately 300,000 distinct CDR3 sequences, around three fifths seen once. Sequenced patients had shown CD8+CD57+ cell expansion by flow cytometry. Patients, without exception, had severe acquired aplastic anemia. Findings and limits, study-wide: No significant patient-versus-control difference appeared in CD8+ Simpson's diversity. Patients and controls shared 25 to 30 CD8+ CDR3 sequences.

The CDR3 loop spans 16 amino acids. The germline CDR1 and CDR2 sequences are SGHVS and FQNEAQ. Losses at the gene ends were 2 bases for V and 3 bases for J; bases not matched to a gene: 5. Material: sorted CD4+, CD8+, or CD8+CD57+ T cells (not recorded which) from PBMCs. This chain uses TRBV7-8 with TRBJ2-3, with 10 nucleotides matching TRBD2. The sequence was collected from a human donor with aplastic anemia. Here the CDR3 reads CASSLLAGEGTDTQYF. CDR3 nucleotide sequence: TGTGCCAGCAGCTTACTAGCGGGAGAAGGAACAGATACGCAGTATTTT.